This T cell receptor beta chain was identified in a study of shared clonotypes between healthy human individuals. Study conclusions and caveats: Having only a few donors restricted how much genetic and exposure-history diversity was captured. Four donors had around 5.2% of their naive CD4 clonotypes in common. Memory subsets generally showed smaller estimated richness than naive subsets did.

Germline CDR1 and CDR2: WSHSY and SAAADI. The CDR3 sequence is 14 residues long. After removal of 6 bases from V and 1 base from J, the junction contained 2 bases not matched to a gene. Study processing details: With immunoSEQ giving junction-only sequences and no quality scores, filtering differed. Method: immunoSEQ multiplex PCR; TCRdb's copy keeps in-frame clones and lacks some. D and trimming were read from the DNA, whereas the V and J calls and clone size are those reported in that table. Of 1.5 million to 2.5 million clones in the sample, about 95% were seen once. Naive CD8 cells comprised CD45RO-negative, CCR7-positively selected cells, excluding terminally differentiated effector memory CD45RA+ cells. Comments on this clone: Its antigen is unknown.

The specimen was naive CD8+ T cells sorted from blood. The chain employs TRBV10-2 and TRBJ2-1; TRBD2 matches at 8 bases. The sequence was collected from a man between 18 and 29 years old in good health. CDR3 region: CASSGRGSYNEQFF. The CDR3 bases are TGCGCCAGCAGCGGGAGGGGTTCCTACAATGAGCAGTTCTTC.